This TCR beta chain emerged from a study of PD-1 blockade in classical Hodgkin lymphoma. The CDR3 contains 10 residues. The V end lost 8 bases, the J end lost 5 bases, and 6 bases lay between the germline ends. Germline V CDR1 and CDR2: MDHEN, SYDVKM. Concerning this clone: Its target is unknown.

Assay: immunoSEQ multiplex PCR; the TCRdb copy retains only in-frame clones and omits some. Of fewer than 25,000 clones listed, roughly 80% are singletons. Time point specified: cycle 4 day 1 (C4D1), after less than 7 weeks of nivolumab. Relapse was seen in all patients after autologous stem cell transplantation, and brentuximab vedotin exposure was variable. Best responses fell into complete response, partial response or progressive disease. Study-wide points: Healthy donors reportedly exceeded newly diagnosed patients in baseline TCR diversity. Complete responders' baseline diversity resembled that of newly diagnosed patients.

This TCR was sampled from a human donor with classical Hodgkin lymphoma. The gene calls are TRBV28 and TRBJ2-5; possibly TRBD1 for D (6 bases). Sequenced here: peripheral blood mononuclear cells (PBMCs), sampled before the fourth cycle of nivolumab. The CDR3 DNA reads as TGTGCCAGCGGACAGGAGACCCAGTACTTC. Protein sequence: CASGQETQYF.